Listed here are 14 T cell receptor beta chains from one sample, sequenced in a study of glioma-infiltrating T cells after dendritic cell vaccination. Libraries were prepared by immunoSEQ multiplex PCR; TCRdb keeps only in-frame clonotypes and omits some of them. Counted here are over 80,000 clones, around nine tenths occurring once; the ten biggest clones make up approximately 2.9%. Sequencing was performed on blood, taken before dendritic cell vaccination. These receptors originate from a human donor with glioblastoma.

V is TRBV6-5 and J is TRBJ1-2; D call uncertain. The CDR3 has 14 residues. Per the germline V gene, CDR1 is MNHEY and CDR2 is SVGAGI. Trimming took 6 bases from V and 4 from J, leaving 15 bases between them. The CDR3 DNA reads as TGTGCCAGCAGCCCGGGAAGACCGAGCTATGGCTACACCTTC. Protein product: CASSPGRPSYGYTF.

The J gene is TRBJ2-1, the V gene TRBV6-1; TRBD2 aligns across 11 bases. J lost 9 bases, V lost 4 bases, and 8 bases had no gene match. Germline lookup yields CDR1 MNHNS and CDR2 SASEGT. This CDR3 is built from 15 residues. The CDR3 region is CASSGRLAGSGEQFF. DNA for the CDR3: TGTGCCAGCAGTGGACGACTAGCGGGATCAGGTGAGCAGTTCTTC.

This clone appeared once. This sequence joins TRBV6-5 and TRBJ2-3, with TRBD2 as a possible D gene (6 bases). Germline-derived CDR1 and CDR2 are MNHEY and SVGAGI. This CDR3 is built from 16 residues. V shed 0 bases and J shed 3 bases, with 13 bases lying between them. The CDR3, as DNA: TGTGCCAGCAGTTACTCGGGGACTCCCGGTACAGATACGCAGTATTTT. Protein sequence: CASSYSGTPGTDTQYF.

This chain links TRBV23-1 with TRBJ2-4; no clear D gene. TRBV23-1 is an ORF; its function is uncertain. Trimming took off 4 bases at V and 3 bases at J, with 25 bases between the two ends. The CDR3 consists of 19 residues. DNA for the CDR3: TGCGCCAGCAGTCCACCATCTCGCCGCGACTCAGAGGACAAAAACATTCAGTACTTC. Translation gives CASSPPSRRDSEDKNIQYF.

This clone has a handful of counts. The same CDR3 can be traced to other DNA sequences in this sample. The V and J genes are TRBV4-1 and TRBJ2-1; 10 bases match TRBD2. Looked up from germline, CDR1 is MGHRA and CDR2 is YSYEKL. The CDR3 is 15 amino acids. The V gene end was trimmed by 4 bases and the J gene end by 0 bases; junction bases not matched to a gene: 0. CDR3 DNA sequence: TGCGCCAGCAGCCCTAGCGGGAGCTCCTACAATGAGCAGTTCTTC. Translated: CASSPSGSSYNEQFF.

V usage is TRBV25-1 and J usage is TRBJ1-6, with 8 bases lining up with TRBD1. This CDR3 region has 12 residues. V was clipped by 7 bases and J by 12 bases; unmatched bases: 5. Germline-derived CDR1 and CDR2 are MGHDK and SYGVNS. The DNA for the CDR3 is TGTGCCAGCACAGGGGGCAACGTACCCCTCCACTTT. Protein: CASTGGNVPLHF.

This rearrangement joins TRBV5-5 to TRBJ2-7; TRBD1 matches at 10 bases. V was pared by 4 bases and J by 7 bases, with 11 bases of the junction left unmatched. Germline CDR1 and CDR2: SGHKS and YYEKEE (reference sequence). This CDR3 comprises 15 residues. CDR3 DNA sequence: TGTGCCAGCAGCCTAGATCGACAGGGGGCAGGAGAGCAGTACTTC. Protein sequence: CASSLDRQGAGEQYF.

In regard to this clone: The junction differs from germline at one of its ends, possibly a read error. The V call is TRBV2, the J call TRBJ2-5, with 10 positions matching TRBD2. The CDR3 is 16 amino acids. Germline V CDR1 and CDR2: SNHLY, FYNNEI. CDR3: CASRTLAGGRQEAQYF. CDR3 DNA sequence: TGTGCCAGCAGAACCTTAGCGGGAGGACGCCAAGAGGCCCAGTACTTC. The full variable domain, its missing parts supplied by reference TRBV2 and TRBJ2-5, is EPEVTQTPSHQVTQMGQEVILRCVPISNHLYFYWYRQILGQKVEFLVSFYNNEISEKSEIFDDQFSVERPDGSNFTLKIRSTKLEDSAMYFCASRTLAGGRQEAQYFGPGTRLLVL.

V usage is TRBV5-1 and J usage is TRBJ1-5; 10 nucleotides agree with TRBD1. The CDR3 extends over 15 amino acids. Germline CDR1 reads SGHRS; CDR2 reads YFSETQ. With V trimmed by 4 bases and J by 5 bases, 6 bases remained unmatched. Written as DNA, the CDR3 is TGCGCCAGCAGCCTCGATGGACAGGGGGATCAGCCCCAGCATTTT. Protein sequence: CASSLDGQGDQPQHF. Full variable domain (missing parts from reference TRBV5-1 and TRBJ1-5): KAGVTQTPRYLIKTRGQQVTLSCSPISGHRSVSWYQQTPGQGLQFLFEYFSETQRNKGNFPGRFSGRQFSNSRSEMNVSTLELGDSALYLCASSLDGQGDQPQHFGDGTRLSIL.

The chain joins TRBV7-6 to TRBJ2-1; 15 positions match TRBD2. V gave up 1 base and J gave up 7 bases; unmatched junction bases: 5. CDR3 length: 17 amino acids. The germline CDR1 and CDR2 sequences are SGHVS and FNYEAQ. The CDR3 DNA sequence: TGTGCCAGCAGCTTAGGGACTAGCGGGAGGGCCGGAAATGAGCAGTTCTTC. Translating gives CASSLGTSGRAGNEQFF.

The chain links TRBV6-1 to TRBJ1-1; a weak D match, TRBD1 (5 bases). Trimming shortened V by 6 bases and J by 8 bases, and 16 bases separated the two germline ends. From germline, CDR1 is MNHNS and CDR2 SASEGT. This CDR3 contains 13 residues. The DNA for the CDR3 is TGTGCCAGCAGAGCGTCAGGGAACAGAGAAGCTTTCTTT. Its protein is CASRASGNREAFF.

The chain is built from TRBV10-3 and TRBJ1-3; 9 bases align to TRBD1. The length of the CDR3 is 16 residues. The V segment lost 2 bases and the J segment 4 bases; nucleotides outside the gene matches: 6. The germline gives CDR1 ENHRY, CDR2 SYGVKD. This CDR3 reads CAISEGDRVEGNTIYF. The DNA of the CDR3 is TGTGCCATCAGTGAGGGGGACAGGGTCGAAGGAAACACCATATATTTT.

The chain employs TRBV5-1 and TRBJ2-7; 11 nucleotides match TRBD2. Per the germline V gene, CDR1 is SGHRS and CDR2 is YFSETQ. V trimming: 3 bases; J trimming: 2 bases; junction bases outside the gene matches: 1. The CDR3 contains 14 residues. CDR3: CASSSSGGPYEQYF. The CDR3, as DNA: TGCGCCAGCAGCTCTAGCGGGGGGCCCTACGAGCAGTACTTC.

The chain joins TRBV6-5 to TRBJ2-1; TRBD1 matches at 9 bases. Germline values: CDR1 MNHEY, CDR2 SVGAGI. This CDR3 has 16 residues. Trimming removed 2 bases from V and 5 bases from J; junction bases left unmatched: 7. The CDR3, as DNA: TGTGCCAGCAGTTACGAGGGGGACAGGGTTAACAATGAGCAGTTCTTC. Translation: CASSYEGDRVNNEQFF.